The rows below give T cell receptor beta chains drawn from one sample of a study of Graves' ophthalmopathy and Graves' hyperthyroidism. MiXCR was run by TCRdb on the multiplex PCR reads, yielding one entry per CDR3 protein. The data hold roughly 160,000 distinct CDR3 sequences, with over 35% observed a single time. Sequencing was performed on peripheral blood. Every receptor here comes from a woman aged 40 to 50 with Graves' ophthalmopathy. Each CDR3 is given with its conserved first and last residue. D genes are given only for firm matches. Where a row states a size, it is once, few, many or the class of an expanded clone; other rows omit it.

V	D	size	J	CDR3	DNA
TRBV25-1	TRBD2	many	TRBJ2-7	CASSEYTPTRTSGAHGGYEQYF	TGTGCCAGCAGTGAATATACCCCCACAAGGACTAGCGGGGCTCACGGAGGGTACGAGCAGTACTTC
TRBV2	.	.	TRBJ2-5	CASIGDEETQYF	TGTGCCAGTATTGGGGATGAAGAGACCCAGTACTTC
TRBV5-1	.	.	TRBJ2-2	CASSLALENTGELFF	TGCGCCAGCAGCTTGGCCCTAGAGAACACCGGGGAGCTGTTTTTT
TRBV12-3/TRBV12-4	.	many	TRBJ1-1	CASSLDGTNTEAFF	TGTGCCAGCAGTTTAGACGGAACGAACACTGAAGCTTTCTTT
TRBV5-5	.	many	TRBJ1-1	CASSFDRVAFF	TGTGCCAGCAGCTTTGATAGGGTAGCTTTCTTT
TRBV27	.	many	TRBJ2-7	CASRGPSSYSYEQYF	TGTGCCAGCAGGGGCCCGTCCTCTTACTCCTACGAGCAGTACTTC
TRBV7-8	.	few	TRBJ1-2	CASSLLRDGYTF	TGTGCCAGCAGCTTGCTTCGGGATGGCTACACCTTC
TRBV30	.	many	TRBJ1-5	CAWSRDNRRPQHF	TGTGCCTGGTCCCGGGACAACCGCCGGCCCCAGCATTTT
TRBV7-3	TRBD1	many	TRBJ1-6	CASSRTGGDSPLHF	TGTGCCAGCAGCCGGACAGGGGGCGATTCACCCCTCCACTTT
TRBV28	.	.	TRBJ2-7	CASSYLQENYEQYF	TGTGCCAGCAGCTACTTACAGGAAAACTACGAGCAGTACTTC
TRBV12-3/TRBV12-4	TRBD1	many	TRBJ2-7	CASSPHRGYEQYF	TGTGCCAGCAGTCCTCACAGGGGGTACGAGCAGTACTTC
TRBV7-2	.	many	TRBJ2-2	CASSLRPQSNTGELFF	TGTGCCAGCAGCTTACGTCCGCAATCGAACACCGGGGAGCTGTTTTTT
TRBV7-9	.	many	TRBJ1-1	CASLRGVRNTEAFF	TGTGCCAGCCTCAGGGGAGTAAGGAACACTGAAGCTTTCTTT
TRBV28	.	.	TRBJ1-1	CASSWGFGDGYTEAFF	TGTGCCAGCAGTTGGGGTTTTGGGGATGGGTACACTGAAGCTTTCTTT
TRBV7-2	.	.	TRBJ2-7	CASSKEGPFNEQYF	TGTGCCAGCAGCAAAGAGGGACCCTTCAACGAGCAGTACTTC
TRBV28	.	many	TRBJ1-1	CASIRPAVRPEAFF	TGTGCCAGCATCCGCCCGGCCGTAAGACCTGAAGCTTTCTTT
TRBV6-2/TRBV6-3	.	.	TRBJ2-5	CASSRPGGKETQYF	TGTGCCAGCAGTCGACCCGGAGGCAAAGAGACCCAGTACTTC
TRBV12-3/TRBV12-4	.	many	TRBJ2-7	CASSSKHAYEQYF	TGTGCCAGCAGTTCAAAACACGCCTACGAGCAGTACTTC
TRBV6-2/TRBV6-3	.	.	TRBJ1-5	CASTRDSGNQPQHF	TGTGCCAGCACCCGGGACTCTGGCAATCAGCCCCAGCATTTT
TRBV6-1	.	many	TRBJ2-5	CASSGTDQETQYF	TGTGCCAGCAGTGGGACAGATCAAGAGACCCAGTACTTC
TRBV7-2	.	many	TRBJ1-2	CASSLGSLGYGYTF	TGTGCCAGCAGCTTAGGGTCCCTTGGGTATGGCTACACCTTC
TRBV10-1	.	.	TRBJ2-7	CATSSGADYEQYF	TGCGCCACTTCCTCCGGAGCTGACTACGAGCAGTACTTC
TRBV6-1	TRBD1	.	TRBJ2-5	CASSGPGQGETQYF	TGTGCCAGCAGTGGACCGGGACAGGGGGAGACCCAGTACTTC
TRBV7-3	.	.	TRBJ2-5	CASSLRSKETQYF	TGTGCCAGCAGCTTAAGGTCCAAAGAGACCCAGTACTTC
TRBV25-1	.	once	TRBJ1-5	CASSSWHDNQPQHF	TGTGCCAGCAGTAGCTGGCACGACAATCAGCCCCAGCATTTT
TRBV5-1	.	many	TRBJ2-6	CASQPGSGANVLTF	TGCGCCAGCCAACCGGGTTCTGGGGCCAACGTCCTGACTTTC
TRBV6-5	TRBD1	many	TRBJ2-4	CASSTGDFAKNIQYF	TGTGCCAGCAGTACAGGGGATTTCGCCAAAAACATTCAGTACTTC
TRBV29-1	TRBD2	.	TRBJ2-2	CSVGGLVDSGGNTGELFF	TGCAGCGTTGGAGGACTAGTCGACAGTGGGGGAAACACCGGGGAGCTGTTTTTT
TRBV7-8	.	.	TRBJ2-2	CASSLNHRANTGELFF	TGTGCCAGCAGCTTAAATCACCGCGCGAACACCGGGGAGCTGTTTTTT
TRBV7-2	.	many	TRBJ2-5	CASSLFRGSFQETQYF	TGTGCCAGCAGCTTATTCCGGGGGAGCTTTCAAGAGACCCAGTACTTC
TRBV20-1	.	many	TRBJ2-6	CSARAPLGSSGANVLTF	TGCAGTGCTAGGGCCCCGTTAGGCTCCTCTGGGGCCAACGTCCTGACTTTC
TRBV4-2	.	many	TRBJ1-2	CASSQEWGVGYGYTF	TGTGCCAGCAGCCAAGAGTGGGGGGTCGGCTATGGCTACACCTTC
TRBV12-3/TRBV12-4	.	once	TRBJ2-7	CASSQALGDYEQYF	TGTGCCAGCAGCCAGGCCCTGGGGGACTACGAGCAGTACTTC
TRBV6-1	.	many	TRBJ2-7	CASSEDFYRENYEQYF	TGTGCCAGCAGTGAAGACTTTTACAGGGAAAACTACGAGCAGTACTTC
TRBV7-3	TRBD1	many	TRBJ2-2	CASTQLAGTGVVGELFF	TGTGCCAGCACCCAACTCGCCGGGACAGGGGTGGTCGGGGAGCTGTTTTTT